This TCR beta chain comes out of a study of blood T cells in healthy people across ages. This clonotype appeared a few times. The CDR3 totals 15 residues. The V and J ends lost 4 bases and 3 bases respectively, with 16 bases between them. CDR1 and CDR2 from the germline V gene are MNHEY and SVGAGI. Then a second PCR, running about 7 to 11 cycles, was carried out with a sample-barcoded 5' primer and a J-beta primer mix. TCRdb passed the 5' RACE reads through MiXCR, listing each CDR3 protein once. The sample shows 1.5 million to 2 million distinct CDR3 sequences, roughly a third of them seen only once. The sample taken for sequencing was blood. V and J are TRBV6-5 and TRBJ2-7, with D uncertain. This clonotype was sampled from a woman aged 25 to 39 in good health. CDR3 nucleotide sequence: TGTGCCAGCAGTTTCATGATTGGGGTGGACTACGAGCAGTACTTC. Protein product: CASSFMIGVDYEQYF.